These 8 T cell receptor beta chains originate from one sample sequenced in a study of T cell responses to AZD1222 COVID-19 vaccine. The data were produced by immunoSEQ multiplex PCR, yet TCRdb's version contains in-frame clones alone and is incomplete. The table lists roughly 150,000 clones, roughly 91% of them singletons. The sample here was peripheral blood, taken 28 days after the second AZD1222 dose. These receptors were collected from an adult who received the AZD1222 COVID-19 vaccine.

V is TRBV6-5 and J is TRBJ1-3; D ambiguous. CDR3 length equals 14 residues. V shed 7 bases and J shed 2 bases, with 12 bases lying between them. From germline, CDR1 is MNHEY and CDR2 SVGAGI. CDR3 loop: CASKNEGTGNTIYF. The CDR3 DNA sequence: TGTGCCAGCAAAAACGAAGGGACTGGAAACACCATATATTTT.

CDR3: CASSQSMTGANEKLFF. The DNA for the CDR3 is TGCGCCAGCAGCCAATCTATGACAGGGGCTAATGAAAAACTGTTTTTT. J is TRBJ1-4 and V is TRBV5-1; 8 positions match TRBD1. Germline V gene data show CDR1 as SGHRS and CDR2 as YFSETQ. Losses at the gene ends were 4 bases for V and 3 bases for J; bases not matched to a gene: 8. The CDR3 contains 16 residues.

The chain links TRBV6-4 to TRBJ1-4; 7 bases map to TRBD1. The CDR3 covers 10 residues. In germline, CDR1 is MRHNA, CDR2 SNTAGT. The CDR3 loop reads CPAGGEKLFF. In DNA form, the CDR3 reads TGTCCAGCAGGGGGGGAAAAACTGTTTTTT.

This sequence joins TRBV6-2 or TRBV6-3 and TRBJ1-6; D gene uncertain. Germline loops: CDR1 MNHEY, CDR2 SVGEGT. The CDR3 has 12 residues. Trimming shortened V by 2 bases and J by 9 bases, and 5 bases separated the two germline ends. DNA of the CDR3: TGTGCCAGCAGTTACGGGGTTTCACCCCTCCACTTT. Translated: CASSYGVSPLHF.

This CDR3 is CATSDLRGTGGTDTQYF. The CDR3 DNA follows: TGTGCCACCAGTGATTTAAGGGGGACAGGGGGCACAGATACGCAGTATTTT. The J gene is TRBJ2-3, the V gene TRBV24-1; the match to TRBD1 covers 10 bases. CDR3 size: 17 residues. V gave up 1 base and J gave up 1 base; unmatched junction bases: 4. The germline V gene has CDR1 KGHDR and CDR2 SFDVKD.

The V gene is TRBV7-9, the J gene TRBJ2-7; D ambiguous. Trimming took 5 bases from V and 13 from J, leaving 18 bases between them. The CDR3 has 12 residues. Germline CDR1 and CDR2: SEHNR and FQNEAQ (reference sequence). CDR3 DNA sequence: TGTGCCAGCAGCCTCATACCATACGCGGAATACTTC. It codes for CASSLIPYAEYF.

V and J are TRBV7-2 and TRBJ1-2; D is unresolved. CDR1 and CDR2 from the germline V gene are SGHTA and FQGNSA. The CDR3 has 14 amino acids. Trimming left V 5 bases short and J 4 bases short, with 14 bases between. CDR3 nucleotides: TGTGCCAGCAGCCCGGTGGGCGGCCCCTATGGCTACACCTTC. Its translation: CASSPVGGPYGYTF.

This clone was seen once. The chain joins TRBV5-1 to TRBJ1-3; D is possibly TRBD1 (6 bases). V dropped 0 bases and J dropped 2 bases, with 12 bases sitting between them. CDR3 length: 16 amino acids. Germline V lookup: CDR1 SGHRS, CDR2 YFSETQ. This CDR3 is CASSLEVQGPGNTIYF. The CDR3 DNA follows: TGCGCCAGCAGCTTGGAGGTCCAGGGGCCTGGAAACACCATATATTTT.